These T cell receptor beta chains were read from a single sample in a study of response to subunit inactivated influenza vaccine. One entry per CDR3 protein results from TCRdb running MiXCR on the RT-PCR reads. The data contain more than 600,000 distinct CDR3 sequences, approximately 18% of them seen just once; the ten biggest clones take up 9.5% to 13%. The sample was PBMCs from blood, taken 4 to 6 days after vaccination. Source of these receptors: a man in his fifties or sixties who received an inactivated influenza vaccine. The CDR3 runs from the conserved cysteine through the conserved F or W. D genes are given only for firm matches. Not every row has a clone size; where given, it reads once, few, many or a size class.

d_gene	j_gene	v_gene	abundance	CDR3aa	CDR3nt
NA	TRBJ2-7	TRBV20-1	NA	CSAIRTTKGEQYF	TGCAGTGCTATTAGGACGACAAAGGGCGAGCAGTACTTC
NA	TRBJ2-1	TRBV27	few	CASSPRGGGSSSYNEQFF	TGTGCCAGCAGTCCGAGGGGAGGGGGGAGTAGCTCCTACAATGAGCAGTTCTTC
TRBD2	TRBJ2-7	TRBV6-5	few	CASSYERGRDEQYF	TGTGCCAGCAGTTACGAGCGGGGGCGCGACGAGCAGTACTTC
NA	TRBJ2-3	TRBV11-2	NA	CASSLDLPMREVHTDTQYF	TGTGCCAGCAGCTTAGATCTTCCTATGAGGGAAGTCCACACAGATACGCAGTATTTT
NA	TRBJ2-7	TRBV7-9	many	CASSLGGDEQYF	TGTGCCAGCAGTTTGGGGGGCGACGAGCAGTACTTC
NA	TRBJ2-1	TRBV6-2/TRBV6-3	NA	CASRADRNNEQFF	TGTGCCAGCAGAGCGGACAGAAACAATGAGCAGTTCTTC
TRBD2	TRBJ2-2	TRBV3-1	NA	CASSPIAGAGHGELFF	TGTGCCAGCAGCCCGATAGCGGGAGCCGGTCACGGGGAGCTGTTTTTT
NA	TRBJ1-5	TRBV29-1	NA	CSVGPGKNQPQHF	TGCAGCGTTGGGCCGGGCAAAAATCAGCCCCAGCATTTT
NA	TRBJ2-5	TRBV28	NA	CASSFPSAGQETQYF	TGTGCCAGCAGTTTCCCATCGGCAGGCCAAGAGACCCAGTACTTC
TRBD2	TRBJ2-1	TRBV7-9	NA	CASSLAPAGVSYNEQFF	TGTGCCAGCAGCTTAGCCCCAGCGGGGGTGTCCTACAATGAGCAGTTCTTC
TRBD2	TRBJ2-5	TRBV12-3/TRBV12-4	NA	CASSFPSGGLETQYF	TGTGCCAGCAGTTTTCCTAGCGGGGGGTTAGAGACCCAGTACTTC
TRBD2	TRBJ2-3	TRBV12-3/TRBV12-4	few	CASSFSGSQDTQYF	TGTGCCAGCAGCTTTAGCGGGAGTCAAGATACGCAGTATTTT
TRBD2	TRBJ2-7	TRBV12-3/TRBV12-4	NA	CASSLPLAGGQEQYF	TGTGCCAGCAGTCTACCACTAGCGGGAGGGCAGGAGCAGTACTTC
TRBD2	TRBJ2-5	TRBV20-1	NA	CSAREASGETQYF	TGCAGTGCTAGAGAAGCTAGCGGAGAGACCCAGTACTTC
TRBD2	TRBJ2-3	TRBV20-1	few	CSASRTSRDTDTQYF	TGCAGTGCCTCGCGGACTAGCCGAGACACAGATACGCAGTATTTT
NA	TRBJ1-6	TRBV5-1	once	CASSLGNSGSPLHF	TGCGCCAGCAGCTTGGGGAACTCAGGTTCACCCCTCCACTTT
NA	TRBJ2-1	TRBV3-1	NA	CASSLSQANEQFF	TGTGCCAGCAGCCTTTCACAGGCAAATGAGCAGTTCTTC
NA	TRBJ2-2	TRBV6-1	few	CASSAHLTEEPLELFF	TGTGCCAGCAGTGCGCATCTGACTGAAGAGCCCTTGGAGCTGTTTTTT
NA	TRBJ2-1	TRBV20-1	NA	CSALSILNEQFF	TGCAGTGCTCTCTCAATTCTCAATGAGCAGTTCTTC
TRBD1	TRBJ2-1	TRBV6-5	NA	CASSYTLGQIDNEQFF	TGTGCCAGCAGTTACACTTTGGGACAGATAGACAATGAGCAGTTCTTC
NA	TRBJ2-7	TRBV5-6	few	CASSLGQSPSYEQYF	TGTGCCAGCAGCTTGGGCCAGAGCCCCTCCTACGAGCAGTACTTC
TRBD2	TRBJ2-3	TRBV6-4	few	CASSVGTSGRPDTQYF	TGTGCCAGCAGTGTCGGGACTAGCGGGAGGCCAGATACGCAGTATTTT
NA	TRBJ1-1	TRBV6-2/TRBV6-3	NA	CASSYNLARGAYAEAFF	TGTGCCAGCAGTTACAACCTTGCCCGCGGGGCCTACGCTGAAGCTTTCTTT
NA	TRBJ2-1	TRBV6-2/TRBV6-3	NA	CASSYSTGHYRGTYNEQFF	TGTGCCAGCAGTTACTCCACAGGGCATTACCGTGGCACCTACAATGAGCAGTTCTTC
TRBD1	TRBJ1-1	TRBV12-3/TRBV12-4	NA	CANSRGPTEAFF	TGTGCCAATAGCAGGGGGCCCACTGAAGCTTTCTTT
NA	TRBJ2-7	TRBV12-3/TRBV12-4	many	CASSLVRPWEQYF	TGTGCCAGCAGTTTAGTCAGGCCTTGGGAGCAGTACTTC
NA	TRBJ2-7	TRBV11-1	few	CASSPNRAAYEQYF	TGTGCCAGCAGCCCAAACAGGGCCGCCTACGAGCAGTACTTC
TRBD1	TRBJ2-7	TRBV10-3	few	CAIRTGTDYEQYF	TGTGCCATCAGAACCGGGACAGACTACGAGCAGTACTTC
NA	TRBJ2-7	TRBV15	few	CATSSREFGEQYF	TGTGCCACCAGCAGTCGGGAGTTTGGCGAGCAGTACTTC
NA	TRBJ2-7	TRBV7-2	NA	CASSSNYGSPFYEQYF	TGTGCCAGCAGCTCCAATTATGGTAGTCCTTTCTACGAGCAGTACTTC
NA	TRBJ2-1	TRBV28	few	CASSIRLAGVFYNEQFF	TGTGCCAGCAGTATTAGACTCGCTGGGGTTTTCTACAATGAGCAGTTCTTC
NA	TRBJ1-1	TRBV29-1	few	CSVEASLNTEAFF	TGCAGCGTTGAAGCGTCTTTGAACACTGAAGCTTTCTTT
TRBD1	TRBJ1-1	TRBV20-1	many	CSGGGARTEAFF	TGCAGTGGAGGGGGCGCTCGGACTGAAGCTTTCTTT
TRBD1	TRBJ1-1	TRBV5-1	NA	CASSWTGGDNTEAFF	TGCGCCAGCAGCTGGACAGGGGGCGATAACACTGAAGCTTTCTTT
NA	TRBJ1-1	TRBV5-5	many	CASSNTENTEAFF	TGTGCCAGCAGCAACACAGAGAACACTGAAGCTTTCTTT
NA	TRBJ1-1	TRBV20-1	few	CSASFTEAFF	TGCAGTGCTAGTTTCACTGAAGCTTTCTTT
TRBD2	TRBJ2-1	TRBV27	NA	CASSLERLAAGINNEQFF	TGTGCCAGCAGTTTAGAAAGACTAGCGGCGGGGATTAACAATGAGCAGTTCTTC
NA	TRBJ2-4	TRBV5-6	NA	CASSPPGTLNIQYF	TGTGCCAGCAGCCCGCCCGGAACCCTAAACATTCAGTACTTC
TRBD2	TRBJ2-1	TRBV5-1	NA	CASSMTGGTYNEQFF	TGCGCCAGCAGCATGACGGGAGGAACCTACAATGAGCAGTTCTTC
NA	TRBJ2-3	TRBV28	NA	CASSPLGRTDTQYF	TGTGCCAGCTCCCCACTAGGCCGCACAGATACGCAGTATTTT
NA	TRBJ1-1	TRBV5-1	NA	CASSLRTDRNTEAFF	TGCGCCAGCAGCTTACGGACAGATAGGAACACTGAAGCTTTCTTT
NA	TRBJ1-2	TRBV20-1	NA	CSASFENYGYTF	TGCAGTGCTAGTTTTGAGAACTATGGCTACACCTTC
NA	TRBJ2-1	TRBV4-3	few	CASSQGYGLRSSYNEQFF	TGCGCCAGCAGCCAAGGGTATGGGCTGCGGAGCTCCTACAATGAGCAGTTCTTC
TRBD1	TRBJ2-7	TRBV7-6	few	CASSPMSGTGIEQYF	TGTGCCAGCAGCCCGATGTCCGGGACAGGGATCGAGCAGTACTTC
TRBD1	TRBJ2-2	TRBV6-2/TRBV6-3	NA	CASRNPGQGFWELFF	TGTGCCAGCAGGAATCCGGGACAGGGATTCTGGGAGCTGTTTTTT
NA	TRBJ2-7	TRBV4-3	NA	CASSQGTGGGYEQYF	TGCGCCAGCAGCCAAGGTACAGGGGGAGGGTACGAGCAGTACTTC
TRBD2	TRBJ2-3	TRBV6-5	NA	CASSYSSRAGGSTDTQYF	TGTGCCAGCAGTTACTCGAGCCGAGCGGGGGGGAGCACAGATACGCAGTATTTT
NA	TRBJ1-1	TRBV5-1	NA	CASSLQRGVDTEAFF	TGCGCCAGCAGCTTGCAGCGGGGGGTCGACACTGAAGCTTTCTTT
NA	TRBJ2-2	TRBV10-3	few	CAISEATGELFF	TGTGCCATCAGTGAGGCCACCGGGGAGCTGTTTTTT
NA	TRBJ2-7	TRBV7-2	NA	CASSQDLYEQYF	TGTGCCAGCAGCCAGGATCTATACGAGCAGTACTTC
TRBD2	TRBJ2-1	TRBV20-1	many	CSANIAGGSYNEQFF	TGCAGTGCTAATATAGCGGGGGGCTCCTACAATGAGCAGTTCTTC
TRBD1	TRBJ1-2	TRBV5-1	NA	CASRTSGTEVYGYTF	TGCGCCAGCAGAACTTCCGGGACAGAGGTTTATGGCTACACCTTC
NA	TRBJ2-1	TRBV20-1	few	CSARGKGGSYNEQFF	TGCAGTGCTAGAGGCAAGGGAGGCTCCTACAATGAGCAGTTCTTC
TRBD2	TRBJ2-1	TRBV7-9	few	CASSPASGREYNEQFF	TGTGCCAGCAGCCCAGCTAGCGGGAGGGAGTACAATGAGCAGTTCTTC
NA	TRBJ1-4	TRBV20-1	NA	CSARMTGPEKLFF	TGCAGTGCTAGAATGACAGGCCCTGAAAAACTGTTTTTT